The clone carrying this T cell receptor (beta chain) was detected only a few times. Its antigen is not identified. Using RNA transcripts as the source, TCR beta CDR3 regions were amplified. HTBI primers were the set used in a first-round RT-PCR of the TCR CDR3. MiXCR, applied by TCRdb to the multiplex PCR reads, yields one record per CDR3 protein. The sample lists under 550,000 distinct CDR3 sequences; less than 20% were seen once. CDR1 and CDR2 from the germline V gene are SEHNR and FQNEAQ (reference sequence). The V end lost 1 base, the J end lost 2 bases, and 6 bases lay between the germline ends. The length of the CDR3 is 14 residues. Uncontrolled infection, other autoimmune disease, pregnancy or lactation excluded patients. The diagnoses drew upon clinical symptoms, serum thyroxine and TRAb, thyroid ultrasound and orbital computed tomography. The data derive from a study of T cells in Graves' hyperthyroidism and ophthalmopathy.

Study observations and caveats: Most clonotypes expanded in the thyroid (above 0.001) were also present in blood.

The sample consisted of blood. The receptor was derived from a man aged 40-49 years with Graves' ophthalmopathy. The V gene is TRBV7-9, the J gene TRBJ2-4; no reliable D call. This CDR3 is CASSLGFSKNIQYF. DNA for the CDR3: TGTGCCAGCAGCTTAGGGTTCTCCAAAAACATTCAGTACTTC.